A single TCR beta chain is shown here with its context. Its antigen is unknown. This record belongs to a study of T cells in Graves' hyperthyroidism and ophthalmopathy. Amplified regions were TCR beta CDR3 sequences from RNA transcripts. HTBI primers were the set used in a first-round RT-PCR of the TCR CDR3. One entry per CDR3 protein, called by TCRdb with MiXCR from the multiplex PCR reads. This table holds roughly 300,000 distinct CDR3 sequences, approximately 15% found once. Uncontrolled infection, other autoimmune disease, pregnancy or lactation led to exclusion. Used for diagnoses were clinical symptoms, serum thyroxine and TRAb, thyroid ultrasound and orbital computed tomography. The CDR3 length is 11 residues. CDR1 is SEHNR and CDR2 is FQNEAQ in the germline V gene (reference sequence). Trimming pared 1 base from V and 13 bases from J, leaving 5 bases between. Study-level findings and limits: For ophthalmopathy, model prediction preceded onset by a median about six months. Ophthalmopathy and stable hyperthyroidism were separated by a 13 V-J model.

The V call is TRBV7-9, the J call TRBJ1-6; D gene uncertain. This sequence was found in a young woman with Graves' hyperthyroidism. The sequenced material came from blood. The CDR3 sequence: CASSLGPPLHF. In nucleotides, the CDR3 is TGTGCCAGCAGCTTAGGTCCGCCCCTCCACTTT.